What follows are 18 T cell receptor beta chains derived from one specimen sequenced in a study of T cells in Graves' hyperthyroidism and ophthalmopathy. There were TCR beta CDR3 regions amplified from RNA transcripts. HTBI primers were the set used in a first-round RT-PCR of the TCR CDR3. TCRdb re-analysed the multiplex PCR reads in MiXCR, keeping a single row per CDR3 protein. Here the sample spans over 650,000 distinct CDR3 sequences, roughly 46% being singletons. The sequenced sample was peripheral blood or thyroid tissue (not recorded which). These TCRs come from an adult man with Graves' disease, either hyperthyroidism or ophthalmopathy (not recorded which).

This clonotype showed up many times. CDR3 protein: CASSPHGQSAYGYTF. The CDR3 DNA reads TGTGCCAGCAGCCCTCATGGGCAGAGTGCCTATGGCTACACCTTC. This chain uses TRBV7-2 with TRBJ1-2; D is ambiguous. Germline-derived CDR1 and CDR2 are SGHTA and FQGNSA. This CDR3 comprises 15 residues. The ends were cut back, 5 bases at V and 4 bases at J, with 17 bases in the middle.

The V call is TRBV20-1, the J call TRBJ1-5; 7 nucleotides agree with TRBD1. Per germline, CDR1 DFQATT and CDR2 SNEGSKA (reference sequence). The CDR3 has 14 residues. V shed 5 bases, J shed 2 bases, and the junction held 6 bases outside the gene matches. CDR3 in amino acids: CSALLQGGNQPQHF. The CDR3, as DNA: TGCAGTGCTCTCCTCCAGGGGGGCAATCAGCCCCAGCATTTT.

This clonotype has ten or more counts. The J gene is TRBJ1-3, the V gene TRBV2, with TRBD1 as a possible D gene (6 bases). Germline loops: CDR1 SNHLY, CDR2 FYNNEI. Trimming stripped 5 bases from V and 4 bases from J, with 15 bases between. The CDR3 is made up of 15 amino acids. CDR3 DNA sequence: TGTGCCAGCAGTCCCGGGACAACGTCCGGAAACACCATATATTTT. Amino acid sequence: CASSPGTTSGNTIYF.

This clonotype was counted ten times or more. The chain uses TRBV6-6 and TRBJ1-2; D ambiguous. Between the trimmed V and J ends, which lost 0 bases and 6 bases, there was a span of 8 bases. The CDR3 covers 13 residues. CDR1 is MNHNY and CDR2 is SVGAGI in the germline V gene (reference sequence). CDR3 sequence: CASSYSDANGYTF. Here the CDR3 DNA reads TGTGCCAGCAGTTACTCGGACGCGAATGGCTACACCTTC.

Of note for this clonotype: A read error may account for a junction end that differs from germline. The gene calls are TRBV5-1 and TRBJ2-5; 10 positions agree with TRBD2. Germline values: CDR1 SGHRS, CDR2 YFSETQ. The CDR3 is made up of 17 amino acids. The CDR3 DNA is TGTGCCAGCAGCTCCATCAGTCTAGCGGGGGATATACAGACCCAGTACTTC. Its protein is CASSSISLAGDIQTQYF.

The table lists this clonotype with a few counts. V gene TRBV24-1 combines with J gene TRBJ2-1; 11 bases match TRBD2. The CDR3 length is 16 residues. The ends lost 5 bases at V and 7 bases at J; junction bases unmatched: 9. Germline CDR1 reads KGHDR; CDR2 reads SFDVKD. The CDR3 DNA sequence: TGTGCCACCAGTGTCACTAGCGGGAGTTCAGGGAATGAGCAGTTCTTC. This translates into CATSVTSGSSGNEQFF.

This clonotype came up many times. The chain carries TRBV5-8 and TRBJ1-2, with D perhaps matching TRBD1 (5 bases). This CDR3 has 14 residues. Looked up from germline, CDR1 is SGHTS and CDR2 is YDEGEE. Trimming removed 4 bases at V and 2 bases at J, with 12 bases between. The CDR3 here is CASSSSGGNYGYTF. In DNA, the CDR3 is TGTGCCAGCAGCAGCTCCGGGGGAAACTATGGCTACACCTTC.

Many counts were recorded for this clonotype. This chain joins TRBV25-1 and TRBJ1-4, with no clear D. Trimming removed 3 bases at V and 0 bases at J, with 11 bases between. The CDR3 length is 16 residues. From germline, CDR1 is MGHDK and CDR2 SYGVNS. The CDR3 loop is CASSDTSAATNEKLFF. As DNA, the CDR3 is TGTGCCAGCAGTGATACTTCAGCAGCAACTAATGAAAAACTGTTTTTT.

The chain employs TRBV7-2 and TRBJ2-5, with 11 positions matching TRBD2. Unmatched junction bases numbered 7, after V lost 5 bases and J lost 2 bases. CDR3 length equals 16 residues. Per the germline V gene, CDR1 is SGHTA and CDR2 is FQGNSA. The CDR3: CASSQGLAVKQETQYF. CDR3 bases: TGTGCCAGCAGCCAGGGACTAGCGGTAAAACAAGAGACCCAGTACTTC.

The V call is TRBV7-8, the J call TRBJ2-7; D unresolved. This CDR3 spans 10 amino acids. Germline loops: CDR1 SGHVS, CDR2 FQNEAQ. Trimming pared 4 bases from V and 9 bases from J, leaving 7 bases between. The CDR3 sequence: CASSSSGQYF. CDR3 bases: TGTGCCAGCAGCTCCTCCGGGCAGTACTTC. The full variable domain, its missing parts supplied by reference TRBV7-8 and TRBJ2-7, is GAGVSQSPRYKVAKRGQDVALRCDPISGHVSLFWYQQALGQGPEFLTYFQNEAQLDKSGLPSDRFFAERPEGSVSTLKIQRTQQEDSAVYLCASSSSGQYFGPGTRLTVT.

In this sample, this clonotype turned up many times. This rearrangement joins TRBV2 to TRBJ1-6; TRBD1 is a possible D gene (5 bases). Per the germline V gene, CDR1 is SNHLY and CDR2 is FYNNEI. The V end lost 5 bases, the J end lost 7 bases, and 15 bases lay between the germline ends. This CDR3 comprises 15 residues. In DNA form, the CDR3 reads TGTGCCAGCAGTTTGCCGGGACCGACGAATTCACCCCTCCACTTT. Amino acid sequence: CASSLPGPTNSPLHF.

The rearrangement uses TRBV7-6 and TRBJ1-6, with a tentative D call TRBD1 (5 bases). V was pared by 5 bases and J by 10 bases, with 15 bases between. This CDR3 is 14 amino acids long. Germline values: CDR1 SGHVS, CDR2 FNYEAQ. CDR3 nucleotides: TGTGCCAGCAGCGGGGCGGGGGGAACGTCACCCCTCCACTTT. This encodes CASSGAGGTSPLHF. The variable domain in full, with the rest retrieved from reference TRBV7-6 and TRBJ1-6, is GAGVSQSPRYKVTKRGQDVALRCDPISGHVSLYWYRQALGQGPEFLTYFNYEAQQDKSGLPNDRFSAERPEGSISTLTIQRTEQRDSAMYRCASSGAGGTSPLHFGNGTRLTVT.

This clonotype occurred a few times. V usage is TRBV28 and J usage is TRBJ1-2; D ambiguous. The CDR3 spans 14 residues. Between the trimmed V and J ends, which lost 6 bases and 8 bases, there was a span of 19 bases. CDR1 is MDHEN and CDR2 is SYDVKM in the germline V gene. The CDR3 DNA reads TGTGCCAGCAGCCCGGCCGCACCCTCGGGAGGCTACACCTTC. It is translated as CASSPAAPSGGYTF.

The table lists this clonotype with a few counts. The chain joins TRBV6-1 to TRBJ1-1; D gene unclear. The V gene's germline CDR1 is MNHNS and CDR2 SASEGT. Trimming pared 5 bases from V and 10 bases from J, leaving 20 bases between. CDR3 length equals 14 residues. CDR3 sequence: CASSYPRARVAAFF. Here the CDR3 DNA reads TGTGCCAGCAGTTACCCGAGGGCGCGGGTCGCAGCTTTCTTT.

The J gene is TRBJ1-5, the V gene TRBV10-3; D might be TRBD1 (5 bases). The CDR3 consists of 13 residues. Per germline, CDR1 ENHRY and CDR2 SYGVKD. Trimming left V 6 bases short and J 7 bases short, with 13 bases between. CDR3 nucleotides: TGTGCCATCAGCAGGGCGGGGGAACAGCCCCAGCATTTT. Amino acids: CAISRAGEQPQHF.

The gene calls are TRBV2 and TRBJ1-3; TRBD1 agrees at 7 bases. The junction had 10 bases not matched to a gene; V was cut back by 7 bases and J by 4 bases. CDR1 and CDR2 (germline): SNHLY, FYNNEI. The CDR3 sequence is 15 residues long. CDR3 coding DNA: TGTGCCAGCAATGAGAGGGGGACAGCCGGAAACACCATATATTTT. This codes for CASNERGTAGNTIYF.

This clonotype was observed many times. The chain recombines TRBV15 with TRBJ1-5; 7 nucleotides match TRBD1. Trimming took 5 bases from V and 3 from J; bases not matched to a gene: 10. Germline CDR1 LNHNV, CDR2 YYDKDF (reference sequence). This CDR3 comprises 16 residues. CDR3 coding DNA: TGTGCCACCAGCGGCTTTCCTCAGGGGGTCAATCAGCCCCAGCATTTT. Its translation is CATSGFPQGVNQPQHF.

This rearrangement joins TRBV20-1 to TRBJ1-1; no definite D call. In germline, CDR1 is DFQATT, CDR2 SNEGSKA (reference sequence). Trimming pared 6 bases from V and 5 bases from J, leaving 10 bases between. This CDR3 region has 11 residues. CDR3 loop: CSANSVTEAFF. The CDR3, as DNA: TGCAGTGCAAATAGCGTAACTGAAGCTTTCTTT.